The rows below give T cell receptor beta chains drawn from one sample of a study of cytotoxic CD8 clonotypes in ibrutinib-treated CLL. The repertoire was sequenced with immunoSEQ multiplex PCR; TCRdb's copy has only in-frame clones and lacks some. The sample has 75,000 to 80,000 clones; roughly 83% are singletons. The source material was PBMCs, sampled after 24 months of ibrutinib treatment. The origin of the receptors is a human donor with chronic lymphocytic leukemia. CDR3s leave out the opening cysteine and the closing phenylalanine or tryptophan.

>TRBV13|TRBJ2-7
ASSLGVAGGYEQY
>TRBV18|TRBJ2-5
ASSPPSEETQY
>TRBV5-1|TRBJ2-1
ASSLIAGVYNEQF
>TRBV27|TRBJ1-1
ASNRGEQNTEAF
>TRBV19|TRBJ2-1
ASRKREGGDEQF
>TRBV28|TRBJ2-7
ASRPPVGPLGEQY
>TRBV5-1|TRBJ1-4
ASSPSTGGGNEKLF
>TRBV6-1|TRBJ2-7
ATKQVDGYEQY
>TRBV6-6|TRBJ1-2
ASSYDPQGYYGYT
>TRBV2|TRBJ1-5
ASSVRPGGNQPQH
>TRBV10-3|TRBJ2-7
AISGTGKAYEQY
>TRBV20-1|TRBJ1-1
SASTQPRAF
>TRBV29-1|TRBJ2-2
SVAGNTGELF
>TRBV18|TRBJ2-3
ASSSRQSTDTQY
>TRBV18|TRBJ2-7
ASSPPWREGREEQY
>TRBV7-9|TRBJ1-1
ASSPRFQGSKRDTEAF
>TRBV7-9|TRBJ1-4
ASSLRTTNEKLF
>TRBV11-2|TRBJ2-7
ASSPLPLSYEQY
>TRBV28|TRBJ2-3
ASKESTDTQY
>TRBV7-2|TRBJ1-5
ASSSGTVGGQPQH
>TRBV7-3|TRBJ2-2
ASSPGGSNTGELF
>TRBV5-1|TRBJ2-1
ASSFGTGDNEQF
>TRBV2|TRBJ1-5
ASSDFNRGPQPQH
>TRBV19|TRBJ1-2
ASSARQGAPKSHYGYT
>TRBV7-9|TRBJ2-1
ASSVAGEVEQF
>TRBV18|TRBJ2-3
ASSPLAGGPTDTQY
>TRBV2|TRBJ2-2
ASSEARLSSLAAGELF
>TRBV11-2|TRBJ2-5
ASSLDTLGTQY
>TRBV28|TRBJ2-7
ASSPWDTSYEQY
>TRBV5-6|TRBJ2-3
ASSLVRASGMTKY
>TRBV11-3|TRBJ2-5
ASSAGQGAGETQY
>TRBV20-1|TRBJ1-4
SAGGEKLF
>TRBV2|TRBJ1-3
ASLGGGPGLSGNTIY
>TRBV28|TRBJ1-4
ASNLQGATNEKLF
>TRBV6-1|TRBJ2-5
ASSEGEWGETQY
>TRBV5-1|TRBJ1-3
ASSLGQGDGNTIY
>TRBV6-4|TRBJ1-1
ASSDSRDRDYTEAF
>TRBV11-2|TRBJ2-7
ASSLSIQYEQY
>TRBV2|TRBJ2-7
ASRQVYEQY
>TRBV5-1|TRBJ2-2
ASSLMASGRYGTGELF
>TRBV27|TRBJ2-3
ASRTSSTDTQY
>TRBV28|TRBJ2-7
ASSLRPGQGLYEQY
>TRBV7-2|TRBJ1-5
ASSQVSNQPQH
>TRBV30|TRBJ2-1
AWSGTNLYNEQF
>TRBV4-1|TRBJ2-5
ASSQGQGIGETQY
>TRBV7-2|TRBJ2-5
ASSPNPDRGETQY
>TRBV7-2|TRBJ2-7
ASSFGGARLWEQY
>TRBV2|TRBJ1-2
ASREQGASYGYT
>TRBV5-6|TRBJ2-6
ASSLELGVPSGANVLT
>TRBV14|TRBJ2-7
ASSQVPYRGERNEQY